The 30 T cell receptor beta chains below come from one sample, sequenced in a study of memory CD4+ T cells and cytomegalovirus serostatus. Data came from immunoSEQ multiplex PCR; TCRdb stores just in-frame clones and leaves some out. The data show tens of thousands of clones, about 74% seen once. The sort gate was single viable CD3+CD4+CD8-CD45RO+ cells for memory CD4+ T cells. The sample taken for sequencing was memory CD4+ T cells from blood. The receptor set was obtained from an adult in good health and CMV-seronegative.

DNA of the CDR3: TGTGCCAGCAGCCACGGGACTGGGCGCGTCCTGACTTTC. Translating it yields CASSHGTGRVLTF. V gene TRBV28 combines with J gene TRBJ2-6, with D tentatively TRBD2 (6 bases). The CDR3 covers 13 residues. The V end lost 6 bases, the J end lost 12 bases, and 15 bases lay between the germline ends. Germline assignment: CDR1 MDHEN and CDR2 SYDVKM.

The gene calls are TRBV7-9 and TRBJ1-2; D remains ambiguous. Germline V lookup: CDR1 SEHNR, CDR2 FQNEAQ (reference sequence). The CDR3 has 12 amino acids. The V end lost 2 bases, the J end lost 1 base, and 2 bases lay between the germline ends. The CDR3 loop is CASSLLNYGYTF. The CDR3 DNA sequence: TGTGCCAGCAGCTTACTTAACTATGGCTACACCTTC. Together with reference TRBV7-9 and TRBJ1-2, the CDR3 gives the full variable domain: DTGVSQNPRHKITKRGQNVTFRCDPISEHNRLYWYRQTLGQGPEFLTYFQNEAQLEKSRLLSDRFSAERPKGSFSTLEIQRTEQGDSAMYLCASSLLNYGYTFGSGTRLTVV.

This clone appeared once. V and J are TRBV4-1 and TRBJ2-5; 11 positions agree with TRBD1. Looked up from germline, CDR1 is MGHRA and CDR2 is YSYEKL. V was clipped by 0 bases and J by 9 bases; unmatched bases: 9. The CDR3 length is 16 residues. CDR3 loop: CASSQDVGQGARSQYF. The CDR3, as DNA: TGCGCCAGCAGCCAAGATGTAGGACAGGGGGCGAGGTCCCAGTACTTC.

The chain uses TRBV5-5 and TRBJ1-5; D unresolved. The V and J ends lost 2 bases and 3 bases respectively, with 12 bases between them. Germline V gives CDR1 SGHKS, CDR2 YYEKEE (reference sequence). The CDR3 covers 15 residues. CDR3 bases: TGTGCCAGCAGCTTATCGGGGAATTACAATCAGCCCCAGCATTTT. This translates into CASSLSGNYNQPQHF.

This chain connects TRBV5-1 to TRBJ2-1; D might be TRBD2 (5 bases). The CDR3 sequence is 14 residues long. Trimming pared 10 bases from V and 6 bases from J, leaving 20 bases between. Germline CDR1 and CDR2: SGHRS and YFSETQ. The CDR3 here is CAGRRTVGGNEQFF. CDR3 sequence (DNA): TGCGCCGGAAGGAGGACGGTTGGTGGCAATGAGCAGTTCTTC.

The chain combines TRBV5-1 with TRBJ2-4; TRBD2 agrees at 11 bases. The V segment lost 2 bases and the J segment 8 bases; nucleotides outside the gene matches: 6. The CDR3 is made up of 15 amino acids. Per germline, CDR1 SGHRS and CDR2 YFSETQ. The DNA of the CDR3 is TGCGCCAGCAGCTTCCTAGCGGGGGGAGGGGACATTCAGTACTTC. Its protein is CASSFLAGGGDIQYF.

The chain links TRBV11-1 to TRBJ2-5; D is perhaps TRBD1 or TRBD2 (5 bases each). CDR1 and CDR2 (germline): SGHAT, FQDESV (reference sequence). The ends were cut back, 4 bases at V and 1 base at J, with 13 bases in the middle. The length of the CDR3 is 15 residues. CDR3 sequence reads: CASSSWGSGQETQYF. The CDR3 bases are TGTGCCAGCAGCTCCTGGGGGAGTGGCCAAGAGACCCAGTACTTC.

V and J are TRBV29-1 and TRBJ2-3; 8 bases are shared with TRBD1. CDR1 is SQVTM, CDR2 ANQGSEA, per germline. After removal of 8 bases from V and 1 base from J, the junction contained 5 bases not matched to a gene. CDR3 length: 13 amino acids. The DNA for the CDR3 is TGCAGCCCGACAGGGGTGGGCACAGATACGCAGTATTTT. It specifies CSPTGVGTDTQYF.

The rearrangement joins TRBV5-1 to TRBJ1-1; 8 bases line up with TRBD1. J gave up 4 bases and V 4 bases, and 6 bases lay outside the gene matches. This CDR3 has 14 amino acids. Germline CDR1 reads SGHRS; CDR2 reads YFSETQ. CDR3 loop: CASSKSGGGTEAFF. CDR3 coding DNA: TGCGCCAGCAGCAAATCAGGGGGCGGCACTGAAGCTTTCTTT.

This clone was observed a few times. The CDR3 DNA is TGCAGTGCTAGACAGACCGATGAAGCTTTCTTT. This encodes CSARQTDEAFF. The chain recombines TRBV20-1 with TRBJ1-1; D unclear. The V and J ends lost 2 bases and 7 bases respectively, with 8 bases between them. Germline V gene sequence: CDR1 DFQATT, CDR2 SNEGSKA (reference sequence). CDR3 length: 11 amino acids.

The CDR3 region has the DNA TGCGCCAGCAGCTCACCCTTGCCCATACGCGGTTTCGCTGAAGCTTTCTTT. Protein: CASSSPLPIRGFAEAFF. This chain links TRBV4-1 with TRBJ1-1, with D unclear. Germline lookup yields CDR1 MGHRA and CDR2 YSYEKL. Trimming stripped 5 bases from V and 6 bases from J, with 25 bases between. The CDR3 length is 17 residues.

The CDR3 bases are TGTGCCAGCAGTGTGTTCGAGGGAGGAGAGCAGTACTTC. It translates to CASSVFEGGEQYF. V usage is TRBV2 and J usage is TRBJ2-7; D is possibly TRBD2 (6 bases). The germline V gene encodes CDR1 SNHLY and CDR2 FYNNEI. V shed 4 bases and J shed 7 bases, with 14 bases lying between them. CDR3 length: 13 residues.

V gene TRBV11-2 combines with J gene TRBJ1-1, with D possibly matching TRBD1 (5 bases). The V end lost 1 base, the J end lost 1 base, and 10 bases lay between the germline ends. From germline, CDR1 is SGHAT and CDR2 FQNNGV. The length of the CDR3 is 15 residues. DNA for the CDR3: TGTGCCAGCAGCTTAGGGGGCGAAGGGAACACTGAAGCTTTCTTT. This codes for CASSLGGEGNTEAFF. Full variable domain (missing parts from reference TRBV11-2 and TRBJ1-1): EAGVAQSPRYKIIEKRQSVAFWCNPISGHATLYWYQQILGQGPKLLIQFQNNGVVDDSQLPKDRFSAERLKGVDSTLKIQPAKLEDSAVYLCASSLGGEGNTEAFFGQGTRLTVV.

J is TRBJ1-5 and V is TRBV28; 7 nucleotides line up with TRBD1. Losses at the gene ends were 7 bases for V and 5 bases for J; bases not matched to a gene: 11. Germline V gene lookup returns CDR1 MDHEN and CDR2 SYDVKM. The CDR3 is 15 amino acids. Here the CDR3 DNA reads TGTGCCAGCACTGCCGGGGACAGAAAACATCAGCCCCAGCATTTT. Amino acids: CASTAGDRKHQPQHF. The variable domain in full, completed from reference TRBV28 and TRBJ1-5, reads DVKVTQSSRYLVKRTGEKVFLECVQDMDHENMFWYRQDPGLGLRLIYFSYDVKMKEKGDIPEGYSVSREKKERFSLILESASTNQTSMYLCASTAGDRKHQPQHFGDGTRLSIL.

CDR3 residues: CASSLDSIGQFF. In DNA form, the CDR3 reads TGTGCCAGCAGCTTAGACAGTATTGGGCAGTTCTTC. V is TRBV7-9 and J is TRBJ2-1; D is ambiguous. CDR1 and CDR2 from the germline V gene are SEHNR and FQNEAQ (reference sequence). Trimming removed 1 base from V and 12 bases from J, with 10 bases in between. The CDR3 length is 12 residues.

This rearrangement joins TRBV9 to TRBJ1-2; D is ambiguous. This CDR3 region has 14 residues. The germline V gene encodes CDR1 SGDLS and CDR2 YYNGEE. Between the trimmed V and J ends, which lost 0 bases and 1 base, there was a span of 7 bases. The CDR3 DNA reads TGTGCCAGCAGCGTAGATTACTTTAACTATGGCTACACCTTC. Translated: CASSVDYFNYGYTF.

The chain carries TRBV4-3 and TRBJ2-7, with TRBD2 as a possible D gene (6 bases). The CDR3 has 14 residues. CDR1 is LGHNA and CDR2 is YSLEER in the germline V gene. V was pared by 0 bases and J by 7 bases, with 13 bases between. The CDR3 DNA is TGCGCCAGCAGCCAAGAGGTCAGAGCGGGTGAGCAGTACTTC. It specifies CASSQEVRAGEQYF.

The CDR3 DNA sequence: TGTGCCAGCAGCTTCGGACAGCGCCAAGTTAACACTGAAGCTTTCTTT. Its translation: CASSFGQRQVNTEAFF. The V gene is TRBV13, the J gene TRBJ1-1, with TRBD1 as a possible D gene (6 bases). V was clipped by 3 bases and J by 2 bases, with 16 bases between them. This CDR3 spans 16 amino acids. Germline-derived CDR1 and CDR2 are PRHDT and FYEKMQ (reference sequence).

This clone was seen once. The CDR3 DNA is TGTGCCAGCAGCCAACACAGCGGCAACTACGAGCAGTACTTC. As protein: CASSQHSGNYEQYF. V and J are TRBV14 and TRBJ2-7; D is possibly TRBD2 (5 bases). From germline, CDR1 is SGHDN and CDR2 FVKESK. Trimming took off 2 bases at V and 3 bases at J, with 11 bases between the two ends. The CDR3 loop spans 14 amino acids.

The J gene is TRBJ1-1, the V gene TRBV5-1; no clear D gene. V was clipped by 2 bases and J by 0 bases, with 5 bases between them. Germline loops: CDR1 SGHRS, CDR2 YFSETQ. The CDR3 is made up of 13 amino acids. The CDR3: CASSFRLNTEAFF. The CDR3 nucleotides read TGCGCCAGCAGCTTTCGGTTGAACACTGAAGCTTTCTTT.

The chain has TRBV27 and TRBJ1-5; possible D gene TRBD1, 6 bases. This CDR3 has 14 amino acids. The germline V and J ends were trimmed by 4 bases and 6 bases, with 13 bases remaining between them. Germline V gives CDR1 MNHEY, CDR2 SMNVEV (reference sequence). The DNA for the CDR3 is TGTGCCAGCAGTTCTTTCAGGGGTGCTCAGCCCCAGCATTTT. As protein: CASSSFRGAQPQHF.

The chain employs TRBV7-9 and TRBJ1-4, with D tentatively TRBD1 (5 bases). Trimming shortened V by 5 bases and J by 8 bases, and 12 bases separated the two germline ends. Germline V gene sequence: CDR1 SEHNR, CDR2 FQNEAQ (reference sequence). This CDR3 is built from 13 residues. The CDR3 region is CASSAGRWEKLFF. Written as DNA, the CDR3 is TGTGCCAGCAGCGCGGGACGCTGGGAAAAACTGTTTTTT.

The chain recombines TRBV5-1 with TRBJ1-1; 9 positions agree with TRBD1. The length of the CDR3 is 18 residues. Germline trimming cut 3 bases from V and 1 base from J; bases unmatched to any gene: 13. Germline V gives CDR1 SGHRS, CDR2 YFSETQ. The DNA for the CDR3 is TGCGCCAGCAGCTGGAACCCTTACGGGACAGGGACGAACACTGAAGCTTTCTTT. Protein product: CASSWNPYGTGTNTEAFF.

The J gene is TRBJ1-6, the V gene TRBV21-1; TRBD1, the table's D call, was not compared with the DNA. TRBV21-1 is deemed a pseudogene. This CDR3 comprises 16 residues. This chain's CDR3 is CASSNQGLSYNSPLHF. DNA of the CDR3: TGTGCCAGCAGCAACCAGGGGCTGTCCTATAATTCACCCCTCCACTTT.

This clone was picked up a small number of times. The V call is TRBV2, the J call TRBJ1-2; no clear D. The CDR3 is 12 residues long. The germline V gene has CDR1 SNHLY and CDR2 FYNNEI. V gave up 7 bases and J gave up 6 bases, with 12 bases separating them. The CDR3 nucleotides read TGTGCCAGCAACGTGGTTGTGGATGGCTACACCTTC. It translates to CASNVVVDGYTF.

This clone appeared a few times. This chain uses TRBV2 with TRBJ1-4; 9 positions agree with TRBD1. The CDR3 has 15 residues. In germline, CDR1 is SNHLY, CDR2 FYNNEI. The trim removed 6 bases at V and 7 bases at J, leaving 9 bases unmatched. In DNA form, the CDR3 reads TGTGCCAGCAGAGCATCGGGACAGGGCATTGAAAAACTGTTTTTT. Protein product: CASRASGQGIEKLFF.

The chain combines TRBV2 with TRBJ1-6, with D hard to call. The V gene's germline CDR1 is SNHLY and CDR2 FYNNEI. This CDR3 region has 15 residues. V lost 7 bases to trimming and J lost 0 bases, with 10 bases between them. CDR3 loop: CASNIQSSYNSPLHF. The CDR3 region has the DNA TGTGCCAGCAATATCCAGAGCTCCTATAATTCACCCCTCCACTTT. Full variable domain (outside the CDR3, taken from reference TRBV2 and TRBJ1-6): EPEVTQTPSHQVTQMGQEVILRCVPISNHLYFYWYRQILGQKVEFLVSFYNNEISEKSEIFDDQFSVERPDGSNFTLKIRSTKLEDSAMYFCASNIQSSYNSPLHFGNGTRLTVT.

This chain uses TRBV6-5 with TRBJ2-3; perhaps TRBD1 as D (6 bases). Germline loops: CDR1 MNHEY, CDR2 SVGAGI. V was clipped by 9 bases and J by 0 bases, with 13 bases between them. There are 14 residues in the CDR3. The CDR3 loop reads CASKTGPSTDTQYF. The CDR3 nucleotides read TGTGCCAGTAAGACAGGACCTAGCACAGATACGCAGTATTTT.

The chain has TRBV28 and TRBJ2-7; tentatively, D is TRBD1 (5 bases). The germline V gene encodes CDR1 MDHEN and CDR2 SYDVKM. The CDR3 is 12 residues long. The V and J ends lost 8 bases and 2 bases respectively, with 10 bases between them. The CDR3 is CASERGAYEQYF. The CDR3 nucleotides read TGTGCCAGCGAAAGGGGCGCCTACGAGCAGTACTTC.

The rearrangement links TRBV5-4 to TRBJ1-1, with D perhaps matching TRBD1 (5 bases). Germline V gives CDR1 SGHNT, CDR2 YYREEE (reference sequence). Between the trimmed V and J ends, which lost 4 bases and 3 bases, there was a span of 19 bases. The CDR3 contains 16 residues. The DNA of the CDR3 is TGTGCCAGCAGCGACGATTGGGGGGTTTCAGACACTGAAGCTTTCTTT. The encoded protein is CASSDDWGVSDTEAFF.